This passage covers 11 T cell receptor beta chains from one sample sequenced in a study of blood T cell repertoires in COVID-19. Assay: immunoSEQ multiplex PCR; the TCRdb copy retains only in-frame clones and omits some. The table shows 55,000 to 60,000 clones, with about 76% occurring only once. The sequenced material came from peripheral blood. The receptor source for this set is a man aged 45 to 65 with active or convalescent COVID-19.

This chain joins TRBV5-8 and TRBJ2-1, with 9 positions matching TRBD2. The length of the CDR3 is 16 residues. V trimming: 3 bases; J trimming: 1 base; junction bases outside the gene matches: 5. Germline V gene data show CDR1 as SGHTS and CDR2 as YDEGEE. The chain's CDR3 is CASSSGLARSYNEQFF. The CDR3 nucleotides read TGTGCCAGCAGCTCCGGACTAGCGCGGTCCTACAATGAGCAGTTCTTC. The complete variable domain, with remaining parts taken from reference TRBV5-8 and TRBJ2-1, reads EAGVTQSPTHLIKTRGQQATLRCSPISGHTSVYWYQQALGLGLQFLLWYDEGEERNRGNFPPRFSGRQFPNYSSELNVNALELEDSALYLCASSSGLARSYNEQFFGPGTRLTVL.

The sample holds one count of this clone. The V gene is TRBV14, the J gene TRBJ1-6, with a possible D match to TRBD1 (6 bases). The CDR3 length is 17 residues. The germline gives CDR1 SGHDN, CDR2 FVKESK. Trimming removed 1 base from V and 8 bases from J, with 18 bases in between. The CDR3 DNA reads as TGTGCCAGCAGCCAAGGAGATGCCGACAGGACGGATTCACCCCTCCACTTT. This gives the protein CASSQGDADRTDSPLHF. The whole variable domain, filled in from reference TRBV14 and TRBJ1-6, reads EAGVTQFPSHSVIEKGQTVTLRCDPISGHDNLYWYRRVMGKEIKFLLHFVKESKQDESGMPNNRFLAERTGGTYSTLKVQPAELEDSGVYFCASSQGDADRTDSPLHFGNGTRLTVT.

Only a few counts were recorded for this clone. The J gene is TRBJ1-4, the V gene TRBV6-5; weak D call: TRBD1 (5 bases). Germline V lookup: CDR1 MNHEY, CDR2 SVGAGI. The CDR3 loop spans 15 amino acids. The V end lost 0 bases, the J end lost 5 bases, and 10 bases lay between the germline ends. CDR3 sequence: CASSYSSGPNEKLFF. The CDR3 DNA is TGTGCCAGCAGTTACTCATCAGGGCCCAATGAAAAACTGTTTTTT.

This chain connects TRBV19 to TRBJ1-2; 8 nucleotides align to TRBD1. The germline CDR1 and CDR2 sequences are LNHDA and SQIVND (reference sequence). V was clipped by 4 bases and J by 5 bases; unmatched bases: 6. This CDR3 spans 14 amino acids. The CDR3 region is CASSTRQGRYGYTF. CDR3 nucleotides: TGTGCCAGTAGTACCCGACAGGGGAGATATGGCTACACCTTC.

This clone has a handful of counts. The rearrangement joins TRBV13 to TRBJ2-7, with a possible D match to TRBD1 (5 bases). The CDR3 consists of 15 residues. V shed 2 bases and J shed 3 bases, with 14 bases lying between them. Germline lookup yields CDR1 PRHDT and CDR2 FYEKMQ (reference sequence). Here the CDR3 reads CASSLTLGQGYEQYF. Here the CDR3 DNA reads TGTGCCAGCAGCTTAACTTTGGGGCAGGGCTACGAGCAGTACTTC.

The chain uses TRBV18 and TRBJ2-1, with a weak D call TRBD2 (6 bases). Germline CDR1 reads KGHSH; CDR2 reads LQKENI. This CDR3 comprises 15 residues. V lost 2 bases and J 7 bases, leaving 15 bases between the germline ends. The CDR3 spells CASSPSRDFLNEQFF. CDR3 DNA: TGTGCCAGCTCACCAAGCCGGGACTTCCTTAATGAGCAGTTCTTC.

DNA of the CDR3: TGCAGTGCTAGAGTCGGAGATACGCAGTATTTT. Protein: CSARVGDTQYF. This sequence joins TRBV20-1 and TRBJ2-3; D is uncertain. V shed 1 base and J shed 5 bases, with 4 bases lying between them. CDR3 length: 11 residues. From germline, CDR1 is DFQATT and CDR2 SNEGSKA (reference sequence).

The gene calls are TRBV5-5 and TRBJ2-7, with D possibly matching TRBD1 (6 bases). The CDR3 has 15 amino acids. Trimming removed 0 bases at V and 4 bases at J, with 14 bases between. Looked up from germline, CDR1 is SGHKS and CDR2 is YYEKEE (reference sequence). CDR3 sequence: CASSLGGYRAYEQYF. The CDR3 DNA sequence: TGTGCCAGCAGCTTGGGTGGCTACAGGGCTTACGAGCAGTACTTC.

This chain connects TRBV6-6 to TRBJ1-5; TRBD1 matches 7 bases. The CDR3 is 14 amino acids. Germline CDR1 is MNHNY and CDR2 is SVGAGI (reference sequence). V was clipped by 7 bases and J by 6 bases; unmatched bases: 9. The CDR3 loop is CASNLEGAIQPQHF. In DNA form, the CDR3 reads TGTGCCAGCAACCTAGAGGGGGCGATTCAGCCCCAGCATTTT.

This clone was found once. V usage is TRBV10-2 and J usage is TRBJ2-5; D is unclear. Deletions cut 3 bases from V and 4 bases from J, with 9 bases between. The CDR3 has 13 residues. Per the germline V gene, CDR1 is WSHSY and CDR2 is SAAADI. The CDR3 region is CASSEVVSETQYF. In DNA, the CDR3 is TGCGCCAGCAGTGAAGTAGTCTCAGAGACCCAGTACTTC.

The rearrangement joins TRBV4-1 to TRBJ2-1; weak D call: TRBD2 (5 bases). The CDR3 runs 16 residues. V was pared by 4 bases and J by 4 bases, with 17 bases between. The V gene's germline CDR1 is MGHRA and CDR2 YSYEKL. The CDR3 nucleotides are TGCGCCAGCAGCCCCGAGAGGGATGGACCTTACAATGAGCAGTTCTTC. This encodes CASSPERDGPYNEQFF.